The next 16 T cell receptor beta chains were all read from a single sample in a study of T cells in Graves' hyperthyroidism and ophthalmopathy. Amplification targeted TCR beta CDR3 regions from RNA transcripts. The HTBI primer set drove a first-round RT-PCR of the TCR CDR3. MiXCR, run by TCRdb on the multiplex PCR reads, gives a single entry per CDR3 protein. The sample shows around 600,000 distinct CDR3 sequences, more than 14% of them seen only once. Material: blood. These receptors were taken from a woman between 45 and 65 years old with Graves' ophthalmopathy.

There are many counts of this clonotype. V is TRBV20-1 and J is TRBJ1-2; D is ambiguous. Trimming took 5 bases from V and 4 from J, leaving 14 bases between them. There are 13 residues in the CDR3. Germline-derived CDR1 and CDR2 are DFQATT and SNEGSKA (reference sequence). CDR3 region: CSAPGPLTYGYTF. CDR3 DNA sequence: TGCAGTGCTCCCGGGCCGCTGACCTATGGCTACACCTTC.

The V and J genes are TRBV11-2 and TRBJ2-5, with D unclear. Germline lookup yields CDR1 SGHAT and CDR2 FQNNGV. Trimming took 7 bases from V and 1 from J, leaving 16 bases between them. The CDR3 is made up of 15 amino acids. The CDR3 here is CASTPGGPSQETQYF. CDR3 sequence (DNA): TGTGCCAGCACCCCGGGCGGCCCCAGCCAAGAGACCCAGTACTTC.

This clonotype was observed many times. The junction departs from germline at one end; a sequencing error may be responsible. The chain uses TRBV7-7 and TRBJ2-1, with D perhaps given as TRBD1 or TRBD2 (5 bases each). The CDR3 loop spans 15 amino acids. Germline V gene lookup returns CDR1 SSHAT and CDR2 FNYEAQ (reference sequence). CDR3 sequence: CASSPTDSRGNEQFF. The CDR3, as DNA: TGTGCTAGCAGCCCAACCGACAGTCGGGGCAATGAGCAGTTCTTC. Full variable domain (outside the CDR3, taken from reference TRBV7-7 and TRBJ2-1): GAGVSQSPRYKVTKRGQDVTLRCDPISSHATLYWYQQALGQGPEFLTYFNYEAQPDKSGLPSDRFSAERPEGSISTLTIQRTEQRDSAMYRCASSPTDSRGNEQFFGPGTRLTVL.

The table lists this clonotype with many counts. The genes are TRBV5-1 and TRBJ2-3, with D possibly being TRBD1 (5 bases). Trimming stripped 3 bases from V and 0 bases from J, with 8 bases between. This CDR3 contains 14 residues. Germline V gene sequence: CDR1 SGHRS, CDR2 YFSETQ. As DNA, the CDR3 is TGCGCCAGCAGCTCGACAGTCAGCACAGATACGCAGTATTTT. Its translation: CASSSTVSTDTQYF. Complete variable domain (other parts from reference TRBV5-1 and TRBJ2-3): KAGVTQTPRYLIKTRGQQVTLSCSPISGHRSVSWYQQTPGQGLQFLFEYFSETQRNKGNFPGRFSGRQFSNSRSEMNVSTLELGDSALYLCASSSTVSTDTQYFGPGTRLTVL.

About this clonotype itself: Its ends do not fully match the called genes, so a read error is possible. V and J are TRBV5-5 and TRBJ2-1; D not resolved. CDR1 SGHKS and CDR2 YYEKEE come from the germline V gene (reference sequence). This CDR3 region has 15 residues. The CDR3 region has the DNA TGTGCCAGCAGCTTCAAACCGACTTACTACAATAAGCAGTTCTTC. Protein product: CASSFKPTYYNKQFF. Supplemented by reference TRBV5-5 and TRBJ2-1, the full variable domain reads DAGVTQSPTHLIKTRGQQVTLRCSPISGHKSVSWYQQVLGQGPQFIFQYYEKEERGRGNFPDRFSARQFPNYSSELNVNALLLGDSALYLCASSFKPTYYNKQFFGPGTRLTVL.

This chain links TRBV14 with TRBJ2-7; D remains unclear. Germline CDR1 is SGHDN and CDR2 is FVKESK. The CDR3 totals 14 residues. V dropped 3 bases and J dropped 2 bases, with 11 bases sitting between them. The CDR3 nucleotides read TGTGCCAGCAGCCATCGTGCTAGACCCTACGAGCAGTACTTC. Translating gives CASSHRARPYEQYF. Full variable domain (outside the CDR3, taken from reference TRBV14 and TRBJ2-7): EAGVTQFPSHSVIEKGQTVTLRCDPISGHDNLYWYRRVMGKEIKFLLHFVKESKQDESGMPNNRFLAERTGGTYSTLKVQPAELEDSGVYFCASSHRARPYEQYFGPGTRLTVT.

Comments on this clonotype: A much larger clone lies one base from this, so it may be a read error. The J gene is TRBJ2-1, the V gene TRBV6-2 or TRBV6-3; 9 nucleotides match TRBD2. The J call may be mistaken, given a closer DNA end match to TRBJ2-7. This CDR3 comprises 16 residues. Germline loops: CDR1 MNHEY, CDR2 SVGEGT. The CDR3 DNA reads as TGTGCCAGCAGTGACTTTAGCGGGAGTGGGTACAATGAGCAGTACTTC. Protein sequence: CASSDFSGSGYNEQYF.

J is TRBJ2-2 and V is TRBV7-9, with 8 bases lining up with TRBD2. The germline V gene has CDR1 SEHNR and CDR2 FQNEAQ (reference sequence). With 10 bases clipped from V and 6 bases from J, the junction kept 4 bases outside the gene matches. CDR3 length: 12 amino acids. In DNA, the CDR3 is TGTGCCACCCCGGGGGGGCCCGGGGAGCTGTTTTTT. Translated, it gives CATPGGPGELFF. The whole variable domain, remainder taken from reference TRBV7-9 and TRBJ2-2, is DTGVSQNPRHKITKRGQNVTFRCDPISEHNRLYWYRQTLGQGPEFLTYFQNEAQLEKSRLLSDRFSAERPKGSFSTLEIQRTEQGDSAMYLCATPGGPGELFFGEGSRLTVL.

This clonotype occurred many times. The V and J genes are TRBV27 and TRBJ1-2, with D possibly matching TRBD1 (5 bases). This CDR3 has 17 residues. V was clipped by 5 bases and J by 6 bases, with 25 bases between them. CDR1 is MNHEY and CDR2 is SMNVEV in the germline V gene (reference sequence). As DNA, the CDR3 is TGTGCCAGCAGTACCCTCCCCGGTGTACAGGTGATCAATGGCTACACCTTC. Translating it yields CASSTLPGVQVINGYTF.

This clonotype was counted at least ten times. The V gene is TRBV20-1, the J gene TRBJ2-5; D unclear. The CDR3 has 17 residues. The germline V gene encodes CDR1 DFQATT and CDR2 SNEGSKA (reference sequence). Trimming pared 0 bases from V and 0 bases from J, leaving 17 bases between. This CDR3 reads CSARDSLGSWYQETQYF. In DNA form, the CDR3 reads TGCAGTGCTAGAGACTCCCTCGGCAGTTGGTACCAAGAGACCCAGTACTTC.

The rearrangement uses TRBV27 and TRBJ2-7; D not resolved. Trimming cost V 0 bases and J 4 bases, with 10 bases left between them. Germline CDR1 MNHEY, CDR2 SMNVEV (reference sequence). The CDR3 spans 14 residues. CDR3 in amino acids: CASSLSGYGYEQYF. For the CDR3, the DNA is TGTGCCAGCAGTTTATCAGGGTATGGGTACGAGCAGTACTTC.

The genes are TRBV12-3 or TRBV12-4 and TRBJ1-6; D uncertain. This CDR3 is 14 amino acids long. V gave up 5 bases and J gave up 9 bases, with 14 bases separating them. CDR3 nucleotide sequence: TGTGCCAGCAGTATTACAAGGCCGCTTTCACCCCTCCACTTT. This encodes CASSITRPLSPLHF.

In this sample, this clonotype turned up many times. The chain uses TRBV7-9 and TRBJ2-2; 14 nucleotides agree with TRBD2. Germline CDR1 reads SEHNR; CDR2 reads FQNEAQ (reference sequence). After removal of 4 bases from V and 3 bases from J, the junction contained 4 bases not matched to a gene. The CDR3 consists of 17 residues. The CDR3: CASSSGLAGAHTGELFF. CDR3 bases: TGTGCCAGCAGCTCGGGACTAGCGGGAGCCCACACCGGGGAGCTGTTTTTT.

This CDR3 reads CASSRTAYNEQFF. CDR3 DNA sequence: TGTGCCAGTAGTCGGACAGCATACAATGAGCAGTTCTTC. V is TRBV19 and J is TRBJ2-1, with a weak D call TRBD1 (6 bases). The CDR3 has 13 residues. V was cut by 5 bases and J by 4 bases, with 9 bases left in between. CDR1 and CDR2 from the germline V gene are LNHDA and SQIVND (reference sequence).

This clonotype was seen repeatedly, ten times or more. The CDR3 DNA is TGTGCCAGCAGCTTATTGCACGGCCGGGACAGGGACTTTTTGCGGGCTAGCGATTTTGAGACCCAGTACTTC. Its protein is CASSLLHGRDRDFLRASDFETQYF. The genes are TRBV7-2 and TRBJ2-5, with 9 bases fitting TRBD1. Germline V lookup: CDR1 SGHTA, CDR2 FQGNSA. This CDR3 contains 24 residues. With 2 bases clipped from V and 5 bases from J, the junction kept 33 bases outside the gene matches. Based on the CDR3 plus reference TRBV7-2 and TRBJ2-5, the full variable domain is GAGVSQSPSNKVTEKGKDVELRCDPISGHTALYWYRQSLGQGLEFLIYFQGNSAPDKSGLPSDRFSAERTGGSVSTLTIQRTQQEDSAVYLCASSLLHGRDRDFLRASDFETQYFGPGTRLLVL.

The J gene is TRBJ2-6, the V gene TRBV29-1, with D perhaps assigned TRBD1 or TRBD2 (6 bases each). Germline V lookup: CDR1 SQVTM, CDR2 ANQGSEA. There are 16 residues in the CDR3. V dropped 7 bases and J dropped 3 bases, with 19 bases sitting between them. This chain's CDR3 is CSATNWGADGANVLTF. The CDR3 nucleotides read TGCAGCGCCACAAACTGGGGGGCAGATGGGGCCAACGTCCTGACTTTC.